What follows are 14 T cell receptor beta chains derived from one specimen sequenced in a study of T cell responses to AZD1222 COVID-19 vaccine. TCRdb keeps only in-frame clones here, not all; method: immunoSEQ multiplex PCR. Of 150,000 to 200,000 clones in the sample, roughly 90% were seen once. This material consisted of peripheral blood, taken on day 0 of AZD1222 vaccination. These receptors came from an adult in good health.

This sequence joins TRBV9 and TRBJ2-7; a possible D gene is TRBD1 (6 bases). The V gene's germline CDR1 is SGDLS and CDR2 YYNGEE. The germline V and J ends were trimmed by 7 bases and 0 bases, with 14 bases remaining between them. This CDR3 is 14 amino acids long. The CDR3 is CASSGGLSSYEQYF. CDR3 DNA sequence: TGTGCCAGCTCTGGGGGCCTTAGCTCCTACGAGCAGTACTTC.

V gene TRBV4-1 combines with J gene TRBJ2-4, with 9 bases fitting TRBD1. From germline, CDR1 is MGHRA and CDR2 YSYEKL. CDR3 length: 21 amino acids. After removal of 0 bases from V and 0 bases from J, the junction contained 15 bases not matched to a gene. CDR3 amino acids: CASSQDMRGQGRVVAKNIQYF. The DNA of the CDR3 is TGCGCCAGCAGCCAAGATATGCGCGGACAGGGGAGGGTGGTAGCCAAAAACATTCAGTACTTC.

The gene calls are TRBV5-1 and TRBJ1-4, with D uncertain. The CDR3 consists of 15 residues. Germline V gene sequence: CDR1 SGHRS, CDR2 YFSETQ. V was shortened by 4 bases and J by 4 bases, with 14 bases between the two germline ends. The CDR3 reads CASSQPGAYNEKLFF. Here the CDR3 DNA reads TGCGCCAGCAGCCAGCCCGGCGCCTATAATGAAAAACTGTTTTTT.

The V and J genes are TRBV5-5 and TRBJ2-5, with 7 bases matching TRBD2. After removal of 4 bases from V and 3 bases from J, the junction contained 6 bases not matched to a gene. CDR1 SGHKS and CDR2 YYEKEE come from the germline V gene (reference sequence). CDR3 size: 14 residues. This CDR3 reads CASSPLTSKETQYF. The CDR3 nucleotides are TGTGCCAGCAGCCCACTGACTAGCAAAGAGACCCAGTACTTC.

V is TRBV4-2 and J is TRBJ2-1; 8 nucleotides match TRBD2. Germline lookup yields CDR1 LGHNA and CDR2 YNFKEQ. The CDR3 sequence is 15 residues long. J gave up 9 bases and V 0 bases, and 7 bases lay outside the gene matches. CDR3 sequence reads: CASSQEEREWGEQFF. As DNA, the CDR3 is TGTGCCAGCAGCCAAGAGGAGCGGGAGTGGGGTGAGCAGTTCTTC.

The chain has TRBV5-1 and TRBJ2-7; D gene uncertain. In germline, CDR1 is SGHRS, CDR2 YFSETQ. Trimming shortened V by 4 bases and J by 0 bases, and 11 bases separated the two germline ends. This CDR3 has 14 residues. The CDR3 here is CASSTNPLSYEQYF. The CDR3 region has the DNA TGCGCCAGCAGCACGAACCCGCTCTCCTACGAGCAGTACTTC.

This clone was seen only once. The chain links TRBV27 to TRBJ1-5, with D possibly TRBD1 on 5 matching bases. From germline, CDR1 is MNHEY and CDR2 SMNVEV (reference sequence). The CDR3 runs to 13 residues. The V gene lost 2 bases and the J gene lost 4 bases, with 6 bases spanning the gap. In DNA, the CDR3 is TGTGCCAGCAGTTTACGGGGGAATCAGCCCCAGCATTTT. Its protein is CASSLRGNQPQHF.

This chain uses TRBV3-1 (or the pseudogene TRBV3-2) with TRBJ2-1, with 11 bases lining up with TRBD2. The germline gives CDR1 LGHDT, CDR2 YNNKEL (reference sequence). CDR3 size: 17 residues. J lost 5 bases, V lost 1 base, and 7 bases had no gene match. CDR3 in DNA: TGTGCCAGCAGCCAAGGGAAAAAACTAGCGGGAGACAATGAGCAGTTCTTC. It codes for CASSQGKKLAGDNEQFF.

The V call is TRBV5-4, the J call TRBJ1-3; the D gene is possibly TRBD1 (6 bases). There are 16 residues in the CDR3. Germline V gene lookup returns CDR1 SGHNT and CDR2 YYREEE (reference sequence). V was clipped by 4 bases and J by 0 bases, with 14 bases between them. CDR3 bases: TGTGCCAGCAGCATCGGACAGACCAACTCTGGAAACACCATATATTTT. Translating it yields CASSIGQTNSGNTIYF. Full variable domain (remainder filled in from reference TRBV5-4 and TRBJ1-3): ETGVTQSPTHLIKTRGQQVTLRCSSQSGHNTVSWYQQALGQGPQFIFQYYREEENGRGNFPPRFSGLQFPNYSSELNVNALELDDSALYLCASSIGQTNSGNTIYFGEGSWLTVV.

The genes are TRBV5-1 and TRBJ1-1; D is uncertain. Per germline, CDR1 SGHRS and CDR2 YFSETQ. The germline V and J ends were trimmed by 0 bases and 0 bases, with 6 bases remaining between them. CDR3 length: 14 amino acids. The CDR3: CASSLDRVNTEAFF. CDR3 nucleotide sequence: TGCGCCAGCAGCTTGGATCGGGTGAACACTGAAGCTTTCTTT.

J is TRBJ1-5 and V is TRBV5-4; D is possibly TRBD1 (5 bases). Trimming took 4 bases from V and 1 from J, leaving 6 bases between them. Germline CDR1 SGHNT, CDR2 YYREEE (reference sequence). The CDR3 totals 13 residues. For the CDR3, the DNA is TGTGCCAGCAGCCGGGACAGCAATCAGCCCCAGCATTTT. This sequence encodes CASSRDSNQPQHF.

The CDR3 sequence: CASSVGSGGGQPQHF. The CDR3 nucleotides read TGTGCCAGCAGCGTAGGTTCAGGGGGCGGTCAGCCCCAGCATTTT. The chain links TRBV9 to TRBJ1-5; 8 bases fit TRBD1. This CDR3 comprises 15 residues. Trimming at V came to 0 bases and at J to 6 bases, leaving 5 bases not matched to a gene. Germline assignment: CDR1 SGDLS and CDR2 YYNGEE.

CDR3 protein: CASSLLAGSNYEQYF. CDR3 DNA sequence: TGTGCCAGCAGCTTACTAGCGGGAAGTAACTACGAGCAGTACTTC. The rearrangement joins TRBV5-5 to TRBJ2-7; TRBD2 matches at 10 bases. Germline V gene lookup returns CDR1 SGHKS and CDR2 YYEKEE (reference sequence). This CDR3 is built from 15 residues. With V trimmed by 2 bases and J by 3 bases, 5 bases remained unmatched.

This chain joins TRBV9 and TRBJ2-5, with D perhaps TRBD2 (5 bases). Germline CDR1 SGDLS, CDR2 YYNGEE. The CDR3 is 14 amino acids. Between the trimmed V and J ends, which lost 2 bases and 5 bases, there was a span of 13 bases. The CDR3 sequence is CASSVGATWETQYF. The CDR3 region has the DNA TGTGCCAGCAGCGTGGGAGCCACCTGGGAGACCCAGTACTTC.